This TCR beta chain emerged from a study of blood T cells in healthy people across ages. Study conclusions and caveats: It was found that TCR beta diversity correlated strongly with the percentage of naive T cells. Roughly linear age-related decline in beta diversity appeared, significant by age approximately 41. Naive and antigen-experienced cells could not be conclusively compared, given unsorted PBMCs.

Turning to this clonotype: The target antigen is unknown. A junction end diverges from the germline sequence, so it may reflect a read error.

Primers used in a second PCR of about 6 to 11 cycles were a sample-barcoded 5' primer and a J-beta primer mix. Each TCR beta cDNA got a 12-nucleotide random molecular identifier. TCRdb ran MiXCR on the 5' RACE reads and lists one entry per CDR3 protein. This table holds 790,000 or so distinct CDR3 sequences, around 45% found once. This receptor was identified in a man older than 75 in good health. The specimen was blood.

The CDR3 reads CASSRALVGGSTDTRYF. The CDR3, as DNA: TGTGCCAGCAGTAGGGCCCTTGTTGGGGGGAGCACAGATACGCGGTATTTT. The chain recombines TRBV27 with TRBJ2-3; perhaps TRBD2 as D (6 bases). In germline, CDR1 is MNHEY, CDR2 SMNVEV (reference sequence). The CDR3 sequence is 17 residues long.